This T cell receptor (beta chain) was sequenced for a study of blood T cell repertoires in COVID-19. Study context: Donors in the United States, Italy and Spain gave samples during acute or convalescent COVID-19. From T cells, B-cell-depleted T cells, or PBMCs came the material, which was cDNA or gDNA.

Per the authors' pipeline: Counts of nucleated cells, estimated from reference gene primer amplification, were obtained. Data came from immunoSEQ multiplex PCR; TCRdb stores just in-frame clones and leaves some out. Clonal size and the V and J genes are those of that table, whereas D and trimming came from the DNA. The sample contains 290,000 or so clones, about 87% of which appear only once. V lost 2 bases, J lost 7 bases, and 9 bases lay in between. The CDR3 totals 13 residues. Germline V gives CDR1 MNHNY, CDR2 SVGAGI (reference sequence). The clonotype comes from a man in his 70s with acute or convalescent COVID-19. The sample comprised peripheral blood. The chain links TRBV6-6 to TRBJ2-1, with unresolved D. CDR3 protein: CASSYAESNEQFF. DNA of the CDR3: TGTGCCAGCAGTTACGCGGAATCAAATGAGCAGTTCTTC.